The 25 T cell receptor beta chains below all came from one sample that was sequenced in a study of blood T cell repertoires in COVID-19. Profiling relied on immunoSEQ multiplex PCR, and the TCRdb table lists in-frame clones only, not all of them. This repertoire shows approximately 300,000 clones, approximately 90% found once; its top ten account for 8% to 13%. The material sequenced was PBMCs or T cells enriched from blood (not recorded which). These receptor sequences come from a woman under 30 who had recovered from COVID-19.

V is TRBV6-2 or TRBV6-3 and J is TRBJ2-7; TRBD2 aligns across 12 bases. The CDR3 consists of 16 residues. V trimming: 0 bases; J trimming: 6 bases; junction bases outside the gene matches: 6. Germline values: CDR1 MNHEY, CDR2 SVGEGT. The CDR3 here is CASSYSKTSGGGEQYF. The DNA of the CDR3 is TGTGCCAGCAGTTACTCGAAGACTAGCGGGGGCGGCGAGCAGTACTTC.

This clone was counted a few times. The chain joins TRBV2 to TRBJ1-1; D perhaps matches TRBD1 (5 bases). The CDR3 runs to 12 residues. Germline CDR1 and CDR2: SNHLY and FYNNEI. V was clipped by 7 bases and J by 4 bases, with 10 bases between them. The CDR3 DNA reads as TGTGCCAGCACGCAGCAGGGCACTGAAGCTTTCTTT. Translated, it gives CASTQQGTEAFF.

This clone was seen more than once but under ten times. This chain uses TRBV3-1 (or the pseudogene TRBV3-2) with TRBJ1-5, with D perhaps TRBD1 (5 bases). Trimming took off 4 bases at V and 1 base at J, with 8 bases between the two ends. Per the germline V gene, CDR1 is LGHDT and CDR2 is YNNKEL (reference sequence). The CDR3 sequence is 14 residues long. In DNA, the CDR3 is TGTGCCAGCAGCCTCGCAGGGAGCAATCAGCCCCAGCATTTT. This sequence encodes CASSLAGSNQPQHF.

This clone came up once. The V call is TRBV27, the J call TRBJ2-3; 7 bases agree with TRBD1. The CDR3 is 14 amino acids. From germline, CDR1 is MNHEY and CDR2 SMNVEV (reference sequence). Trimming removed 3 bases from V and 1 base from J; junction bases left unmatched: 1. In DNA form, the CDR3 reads TGTGCCAGCAGTTTCGGGACAGGCACAGATACGCAGTATTTT. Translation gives CASSFGTGTDTQYF.

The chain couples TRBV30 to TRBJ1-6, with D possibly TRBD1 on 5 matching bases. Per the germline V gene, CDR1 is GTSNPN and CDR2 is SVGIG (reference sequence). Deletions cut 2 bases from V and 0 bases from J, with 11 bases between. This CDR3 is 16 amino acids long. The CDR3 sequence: CAWSHRQSSYNSPLHF. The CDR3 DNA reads TGTGCCTGGAGTCACCGACAGAGCTCCTATAATTCACCCCTCCACTTT.

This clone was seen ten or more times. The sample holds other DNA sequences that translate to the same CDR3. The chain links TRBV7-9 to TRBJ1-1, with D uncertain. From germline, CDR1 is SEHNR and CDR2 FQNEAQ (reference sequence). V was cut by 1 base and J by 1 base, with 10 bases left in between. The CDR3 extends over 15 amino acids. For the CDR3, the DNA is TGTGCCAGCAGCTTAGGCGGGTCTCCGAACACTGAAGCTTTCTTT. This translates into CASSLGGSPNTEAFF.

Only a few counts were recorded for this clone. The chain's CDR3 is CASSASQFNTEAFF. DNA for the CDR3: TGTGCCAGCAGTGCATCCCAGTTTAACACTGAAGCTTTCTTT. The chain links TRBV2 to TRBJ1-1, with D hard to call. V lost 4 bases and J lost 2, with 11 bases in between. CDR1 and CDR2 (germline): SNHLY, FYNNEI. The CDR3 has 14 amino acids.

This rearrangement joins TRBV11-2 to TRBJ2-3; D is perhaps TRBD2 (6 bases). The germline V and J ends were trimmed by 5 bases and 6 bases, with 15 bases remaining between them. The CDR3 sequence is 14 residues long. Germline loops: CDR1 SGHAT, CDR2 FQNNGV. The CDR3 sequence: CASSKPLAADTQYF. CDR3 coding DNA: TGTGCCAGCAGCAAACCGTTAGCGGCGGATACGCAGTATTTT.

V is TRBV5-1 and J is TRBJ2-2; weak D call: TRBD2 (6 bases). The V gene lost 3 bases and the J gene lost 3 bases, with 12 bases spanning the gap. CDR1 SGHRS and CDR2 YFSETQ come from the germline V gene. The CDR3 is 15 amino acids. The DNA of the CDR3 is TGCGCCAGCAGCTACCGGGACTGGGACACCGGGGAGCTGTTTTTT. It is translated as CASSYRDWDTGELFF. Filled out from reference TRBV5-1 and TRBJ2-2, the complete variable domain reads KAGVTQTPRYLIKTRGQQVTLSCSPISGHRSVSWYQQTPGQGLQFLFEYFSETQRNKGNFPGRFSGRQFSNSRSEMNVSTLELGDSALYLCASSYRDWDTGELFFGEGSRLTVL.

The CDR3 DNA reads TGTGCCAGCAGTCCCCACCCGGCGGGTTGGAAGACTGAAGCTTTCTTT. Translating it yields CASSPHPAGWKTEAFF. The chain recombines TRBV27 with TRBJ1-1, with D hard to call. The CDR3 is 16 residues long. V was trimmed by 5 bases and J by 5 bases, leaving 21 bases between them. CDR1 is MNHEY and CDR2 is SMNVEV in the germline V gene (reference sequence).

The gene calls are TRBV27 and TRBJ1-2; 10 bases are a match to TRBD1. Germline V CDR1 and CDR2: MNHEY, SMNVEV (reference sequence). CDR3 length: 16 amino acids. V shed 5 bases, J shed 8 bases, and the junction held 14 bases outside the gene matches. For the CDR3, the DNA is TGTGCCAGCAGTACGACGGACAGGGGGAAGTCGAAAGGCTACACCTTC. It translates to CASSTTDRGKSKGYTF.

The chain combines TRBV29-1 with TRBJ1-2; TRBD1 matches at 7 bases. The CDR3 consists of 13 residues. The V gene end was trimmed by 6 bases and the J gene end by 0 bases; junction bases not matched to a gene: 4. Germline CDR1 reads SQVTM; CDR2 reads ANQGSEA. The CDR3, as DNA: TGCAGCGTGGAGGGACAGACTAACTATGGCTACACCTTC. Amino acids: CSVEGQTNYGYTF.

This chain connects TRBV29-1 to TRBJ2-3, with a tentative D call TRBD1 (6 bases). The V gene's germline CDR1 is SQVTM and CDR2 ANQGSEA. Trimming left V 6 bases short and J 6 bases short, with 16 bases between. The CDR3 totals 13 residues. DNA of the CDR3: TGCAGCGTGGGTTACAGGGCCGAGGATACGCAGTATTTT. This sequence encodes CSVGYRAEDTQYF.

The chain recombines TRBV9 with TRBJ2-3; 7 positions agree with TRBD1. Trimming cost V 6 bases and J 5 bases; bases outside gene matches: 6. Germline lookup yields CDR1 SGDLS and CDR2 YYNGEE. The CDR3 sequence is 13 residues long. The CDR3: CASKGADGDTQYF. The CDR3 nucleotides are TGTGCCAGCAAGGGGGCCGATGGAGATACGCAGTATTTT.

In DNA, the CDR3 is TGTGCCAGTAGTATCAGAGGAAGTGTTTACCAGCCCCAGCATTTT. This codes for CASSIRGSVYQPQHF. The J gene is TRBJ1-5, the V gene TRBV19, with D hard to call. The germline V and J ends were trimmed by 3 bases and 7 bases, with 16 bases remaining between them. The CDR3 runs to 15 residues. The germline CDR1 and CDR2 sequences are LNHDA and SQIVND (reference sequence).

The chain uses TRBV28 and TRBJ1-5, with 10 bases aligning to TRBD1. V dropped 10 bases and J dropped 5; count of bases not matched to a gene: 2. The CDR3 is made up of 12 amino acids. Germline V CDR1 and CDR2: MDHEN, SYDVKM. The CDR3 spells CATGTGDQPQHF. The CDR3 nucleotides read TGTGCCACCGGGACAGGGGATCAGCCCCAGCATTTT.

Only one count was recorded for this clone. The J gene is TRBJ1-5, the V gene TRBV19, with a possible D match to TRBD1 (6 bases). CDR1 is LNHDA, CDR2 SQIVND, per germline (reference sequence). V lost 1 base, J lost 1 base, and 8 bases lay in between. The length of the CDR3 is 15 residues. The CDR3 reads CASSIVGTSNQPQHF. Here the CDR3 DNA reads TGTGCCAGTAGTATAGTAGGGACAAGCAATCAGCCCCAGCATTTT.

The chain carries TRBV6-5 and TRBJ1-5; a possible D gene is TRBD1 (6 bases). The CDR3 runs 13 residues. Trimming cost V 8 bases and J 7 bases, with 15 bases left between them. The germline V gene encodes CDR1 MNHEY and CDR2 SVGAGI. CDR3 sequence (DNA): TGTGCCAGCCACCAGGGGATAATGCAGCCCCAGCATTTT. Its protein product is CASHQGIMQPQHF.

The CDR3 sequence: CASSLAWGDSNQPQHF. CDR3 DNA: TGTGCCAGCAGCTTGGCCTGGGGAGACAGCAATCAGCCCCAGCATTTT. V gene TRBV5-5 combines with J gene TRBJ1-5; D is uncertain. This CDR3 spans 16 amino acids. The germline CDR1 and CDR2 sequences are SGHKS and YYEKEE (reference sequence). V lost 0 bases, J lost 1 base, and 11 bases lay in between.

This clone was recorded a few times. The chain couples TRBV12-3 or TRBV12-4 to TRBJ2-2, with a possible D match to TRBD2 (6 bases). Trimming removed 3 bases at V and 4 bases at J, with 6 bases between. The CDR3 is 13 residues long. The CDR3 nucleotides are TGTGCCAGCAGTTTCGGGGGCACCGGGGAGCTGTTTTTT. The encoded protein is CASSFGGTGELFF.

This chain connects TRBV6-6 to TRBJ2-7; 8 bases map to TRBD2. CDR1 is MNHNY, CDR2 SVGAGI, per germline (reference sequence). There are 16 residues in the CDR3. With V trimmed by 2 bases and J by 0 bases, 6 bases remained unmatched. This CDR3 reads CASSYPLAGHSYEQYF. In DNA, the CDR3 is TGTGCCAGCAGTTACCCGCTAGCGGGCCACTCCTACGAGCAGTACTTC.

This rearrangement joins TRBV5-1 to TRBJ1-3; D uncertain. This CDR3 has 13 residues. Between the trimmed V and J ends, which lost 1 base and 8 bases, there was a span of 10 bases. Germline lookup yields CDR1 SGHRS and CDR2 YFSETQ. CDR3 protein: CASSLYASDTIYF. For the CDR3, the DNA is TGCGCCAGCAGCTTGTACGCTAGTGACACCATATATTTT.

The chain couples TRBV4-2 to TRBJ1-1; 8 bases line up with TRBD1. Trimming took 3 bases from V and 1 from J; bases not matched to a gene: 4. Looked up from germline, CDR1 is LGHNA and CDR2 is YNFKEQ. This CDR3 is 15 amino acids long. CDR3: CASSQGGQGNTEAFF. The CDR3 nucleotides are TGTGCCAGCAGCCAGGGCGGACAGGGGAACACTGAAGCTTTCTTT.

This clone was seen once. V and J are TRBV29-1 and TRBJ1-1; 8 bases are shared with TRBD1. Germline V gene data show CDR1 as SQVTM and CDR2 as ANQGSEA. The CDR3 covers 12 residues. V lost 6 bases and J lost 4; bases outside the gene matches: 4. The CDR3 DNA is TGCAGCGTCCTTACAGGGGGCACTGAAGCTTTCTTT. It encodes CSVLTGGTEAFF.

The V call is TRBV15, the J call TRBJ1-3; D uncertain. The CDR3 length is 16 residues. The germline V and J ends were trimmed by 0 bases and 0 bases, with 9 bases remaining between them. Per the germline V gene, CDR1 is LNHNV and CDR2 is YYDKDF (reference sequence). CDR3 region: CATSRDRQSSGNTIYF. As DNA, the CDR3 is TGTGCCACCAGCAGAGACAGGCAGAGCTCTGGAAACACCATATATTTT.